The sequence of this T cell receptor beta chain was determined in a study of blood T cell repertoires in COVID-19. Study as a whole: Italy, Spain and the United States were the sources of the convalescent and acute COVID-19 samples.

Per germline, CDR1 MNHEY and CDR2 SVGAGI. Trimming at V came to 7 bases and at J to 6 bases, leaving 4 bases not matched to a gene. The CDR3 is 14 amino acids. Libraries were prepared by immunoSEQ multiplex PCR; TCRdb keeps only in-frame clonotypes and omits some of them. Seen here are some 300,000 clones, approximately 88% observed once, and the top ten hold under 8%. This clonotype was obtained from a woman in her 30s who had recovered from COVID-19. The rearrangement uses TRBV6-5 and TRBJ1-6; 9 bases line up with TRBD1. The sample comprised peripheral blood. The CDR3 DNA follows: TGTGCCAGCAACCGGGACAGGGTTAATTCACCCCTCCACTTT. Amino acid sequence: CASNRDRVNSPLHF.